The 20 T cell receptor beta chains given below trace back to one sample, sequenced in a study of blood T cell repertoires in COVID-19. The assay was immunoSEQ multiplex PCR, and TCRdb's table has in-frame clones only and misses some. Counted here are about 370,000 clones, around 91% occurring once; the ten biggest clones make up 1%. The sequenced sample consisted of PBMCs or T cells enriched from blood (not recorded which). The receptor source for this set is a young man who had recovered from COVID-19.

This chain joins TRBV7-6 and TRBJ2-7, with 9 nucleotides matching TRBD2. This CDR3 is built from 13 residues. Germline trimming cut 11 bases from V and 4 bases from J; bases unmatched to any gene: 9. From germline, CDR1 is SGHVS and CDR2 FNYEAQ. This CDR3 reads CAGTGTSSYEQYF. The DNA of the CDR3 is TGTGCCGGGACCGGGACTAGCTCGTACGAGCAGTACTTC.

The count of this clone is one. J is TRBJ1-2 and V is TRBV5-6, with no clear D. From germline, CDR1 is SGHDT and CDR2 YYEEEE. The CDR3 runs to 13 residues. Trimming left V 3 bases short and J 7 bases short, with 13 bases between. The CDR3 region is CASSSGWGGGYTF. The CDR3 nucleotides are TGTGCCAGCAGCTCAGGTTGGGGAGGTGGCTACACCTTC. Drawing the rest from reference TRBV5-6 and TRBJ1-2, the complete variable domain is DAGVTQSPTHLIKTRGQQVTLRCSPKSGHDTVSWYQQALGQGPQFIFQYYEEEERQRGNFPDRFSGHQFPNYSSELNVNALLLGDSALYLCASSSGWGGGYTFGSGTRLTVV.

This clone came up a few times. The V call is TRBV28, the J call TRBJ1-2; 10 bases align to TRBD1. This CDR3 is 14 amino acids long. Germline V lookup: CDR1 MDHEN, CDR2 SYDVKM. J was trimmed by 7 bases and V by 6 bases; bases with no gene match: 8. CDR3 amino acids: CASSWGTGAGGYTF. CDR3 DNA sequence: TGTGCCAGCAGCTGGGGGACAGGGGCGGGTGGCTACACCTTC.

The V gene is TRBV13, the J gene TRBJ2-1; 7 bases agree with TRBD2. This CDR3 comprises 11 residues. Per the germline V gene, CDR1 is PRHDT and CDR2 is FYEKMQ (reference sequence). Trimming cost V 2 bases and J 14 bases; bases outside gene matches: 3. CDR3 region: CASSLRGSKFF. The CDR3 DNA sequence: TGTGCCAGCAGCTTACGCGGGAGTAAGTTCTTC.

The CDR3 sequence: CASSVVTADTQYF. The CDR3 nucleotides are TGTGCCAGCAGCGTAGTCACGGCAGATACGCAGTATTTT. The chain combines TRBV9 with TRBJ2-3; D is undetermined. The CDR3 runs to 13 residues. V lost 0 bases and J 4 bases, leaving 6 bases between the germline ends. Germline lookup yields CDR1 SGDLS and CDR2 YYNGEE. The full variable domain, in which reference TRBV9 and TRBJ2-3 provide the parts outside the CDR3, is DSGVTQTPKHLITATGQRVTLRCSPRSGDLSVYWYQQSLDQGLQFLIQYYNGEERAKGNILERFSAQQFPDLHSELNLSSLELGDSALYFCASSVVTADTQYFGPGTRLTVL.

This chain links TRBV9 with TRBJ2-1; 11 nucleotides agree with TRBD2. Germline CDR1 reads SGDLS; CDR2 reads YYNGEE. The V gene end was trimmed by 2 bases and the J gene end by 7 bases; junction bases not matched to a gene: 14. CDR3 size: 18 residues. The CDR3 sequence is CASSVQVTPGLAANEQFF. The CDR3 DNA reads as TGTGCCAGCAGCGTCCAGGTTACGCCGGGACTAGCGGCTAATGAGCAGTTCTTC.

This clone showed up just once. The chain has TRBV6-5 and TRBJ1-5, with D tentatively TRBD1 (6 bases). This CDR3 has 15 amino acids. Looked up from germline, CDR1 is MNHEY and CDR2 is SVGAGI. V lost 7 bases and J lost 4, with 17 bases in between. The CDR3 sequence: CASKTGTGINQPQHF. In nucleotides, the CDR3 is TGTGCCAGCAAAACAGGGACCGGAATTAATCAGCCCCAGCATTTT.

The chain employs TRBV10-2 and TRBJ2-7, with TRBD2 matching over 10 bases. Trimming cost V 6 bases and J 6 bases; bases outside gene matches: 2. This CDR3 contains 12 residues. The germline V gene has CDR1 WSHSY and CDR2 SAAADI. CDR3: CASSPSGSEQYF. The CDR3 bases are TGCGCCAGCAGCCCTAGCGGGAGCGAGCAGTACTTC.

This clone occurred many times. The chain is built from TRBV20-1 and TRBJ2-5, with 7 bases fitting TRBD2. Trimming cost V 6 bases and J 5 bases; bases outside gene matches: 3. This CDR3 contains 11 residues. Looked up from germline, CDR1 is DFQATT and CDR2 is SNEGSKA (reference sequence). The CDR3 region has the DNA TGCAGTGCCGAGGGAGGGGAGACCCAGTACTTC. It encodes CSAEGGETQYF.

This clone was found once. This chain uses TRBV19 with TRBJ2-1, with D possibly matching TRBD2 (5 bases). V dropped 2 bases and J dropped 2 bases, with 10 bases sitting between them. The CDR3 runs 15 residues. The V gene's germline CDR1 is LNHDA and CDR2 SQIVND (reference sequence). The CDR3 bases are TGTGCCAGTAGTATACTCCTAGCCCCCTACAATGAGCAGTTCTTC. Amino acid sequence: CASSILLAPYNEQFF.

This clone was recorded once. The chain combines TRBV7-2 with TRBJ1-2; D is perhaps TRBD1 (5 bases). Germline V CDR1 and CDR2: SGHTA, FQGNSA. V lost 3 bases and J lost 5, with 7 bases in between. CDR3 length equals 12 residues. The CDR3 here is CASSFTGYGYTF. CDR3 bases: TGTGCCAGCAGCTTTACAGGATATGGCTACACCTTC.

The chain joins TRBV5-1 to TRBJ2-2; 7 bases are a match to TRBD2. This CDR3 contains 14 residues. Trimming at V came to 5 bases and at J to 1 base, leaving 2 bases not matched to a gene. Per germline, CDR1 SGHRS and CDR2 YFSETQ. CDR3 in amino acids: CASRAGLNTGELFF. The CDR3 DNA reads TGCGCCAGCAGAGCGGGATTGAACACCGGGGAGCTGTTTTTT.

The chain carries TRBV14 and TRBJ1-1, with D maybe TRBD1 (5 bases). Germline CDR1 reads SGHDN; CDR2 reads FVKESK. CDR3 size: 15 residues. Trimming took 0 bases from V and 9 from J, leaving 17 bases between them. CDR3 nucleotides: TGTGCCAGCAGCCAAGATCCCGCGTTGTCAGGGAAAGCTTTCTTT. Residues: CASSQDPALSGKAFF.

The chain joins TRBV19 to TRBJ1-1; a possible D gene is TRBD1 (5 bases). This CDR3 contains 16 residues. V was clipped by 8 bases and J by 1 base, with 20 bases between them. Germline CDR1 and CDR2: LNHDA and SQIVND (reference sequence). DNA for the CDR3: TGTGCCAGTTATTCGACAGTCCTACGGAGGAACACTGAAGCTTTCTTT. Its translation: CASYSTVLRRNTEAFF.

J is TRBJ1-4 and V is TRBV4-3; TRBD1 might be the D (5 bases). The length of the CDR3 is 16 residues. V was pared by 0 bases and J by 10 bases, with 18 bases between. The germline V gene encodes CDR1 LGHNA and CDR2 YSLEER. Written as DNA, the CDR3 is TGCGCCAGCAGCCAAGAAGGTGGGGCCCCGGGTGGAAAACTGTTTTTT. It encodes CASSQEGGAPGGKLFF.

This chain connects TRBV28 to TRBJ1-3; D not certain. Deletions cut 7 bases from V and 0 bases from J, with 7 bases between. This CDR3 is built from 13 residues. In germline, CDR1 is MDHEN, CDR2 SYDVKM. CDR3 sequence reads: CASIRSSGNTIYF. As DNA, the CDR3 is TGTGCCAGCATCCGGAGCTCTGGAAACACCATATATTTT.

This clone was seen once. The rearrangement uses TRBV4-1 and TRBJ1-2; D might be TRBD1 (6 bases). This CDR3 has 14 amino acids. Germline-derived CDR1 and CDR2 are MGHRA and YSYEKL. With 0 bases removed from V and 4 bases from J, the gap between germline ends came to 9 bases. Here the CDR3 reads CASSQDEGVYGYTF. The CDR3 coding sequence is TGCGCCAGCAGCCAAGACGAGGGGGTCTATGGCTACACCTTC.

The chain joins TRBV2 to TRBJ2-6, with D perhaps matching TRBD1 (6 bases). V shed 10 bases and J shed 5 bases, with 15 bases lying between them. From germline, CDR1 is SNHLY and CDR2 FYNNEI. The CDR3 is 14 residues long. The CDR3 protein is CAIILRGRANVLTF. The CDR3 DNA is TGTGCCATCATCCTCAGGGGTAGGGCCAACGTCCTGACTTTC. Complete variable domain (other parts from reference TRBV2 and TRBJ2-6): EPEVTQTPSHQVTQMGQEVILRCVPISNHLYFYWYRQILGQKVEFLVSFYNNEISEKSEIFDDQFSVERPDGSNFTLKIRSTKLEDSAMYFCAIILRGRANVLTFGAGSRLTVL.

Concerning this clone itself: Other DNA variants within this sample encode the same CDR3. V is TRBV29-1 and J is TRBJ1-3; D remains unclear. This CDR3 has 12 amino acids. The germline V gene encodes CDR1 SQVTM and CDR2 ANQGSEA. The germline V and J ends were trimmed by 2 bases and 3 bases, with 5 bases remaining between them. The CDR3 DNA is TGCAGCGTTGAAACGGGTGGAAACACCATATATTTT. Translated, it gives CSVETGGNTIYF. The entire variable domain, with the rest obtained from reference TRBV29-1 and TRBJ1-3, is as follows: SAVISQKPSRDICQRGTSLTIQCQVDSQVTMMFWYRQQPGQSLTLIATANQGSEATYESGFVIDKFPISRPNLTFSTLTVSNMSPEDSSIYLCSVETGGNTIYFGEGSWLTVV.

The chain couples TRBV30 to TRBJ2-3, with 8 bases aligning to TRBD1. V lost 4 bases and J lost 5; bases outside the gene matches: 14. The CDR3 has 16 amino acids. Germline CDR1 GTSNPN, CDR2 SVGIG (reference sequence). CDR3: CAWTPMRAGGRDTQYF. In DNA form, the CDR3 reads TGTGCCTGGACCCCTATGAGAGCAGGGGGCAGAGATACGCAGTATTTT.